The 16 T cell receptor beta chains in this list originate from one sample, sequenced in a study of blood T cell repertoires in COVID-19. This table comes from immunoSEQ multiplex PCR, and its TCRdb copy is limited to in-frame clones, with some not included. The sample includes approximately 130,000 clones, roughly 87% of them seen just once. Sequencing input: PBMCs or T cells enriched from blood (not recorded which). Every receptor here comes from a man younger than 40 who had recovered from COVID-19.

The chain uses TRBV18 and TRBJ2-4, with 8 bases lining up with TRBD1. The CDR3 extends over 15 amino acids. The V gene end was trimmed by 0 bases and the J gene end by 7 bases; junction bases not matched to a gene: 5. The germline V gene has CDR1 KGHSH and CDR2 LQKENI. The CDR3 sequence is CASSPPTGGKNIQYF. CDR3 nucleotides: TGTGCCAGCTCACCACCAACAGGGGGTAAGAACATTCAGTACTTC.

The gene calls are TRBV5-1 and TRBJ2-7; tentatively, D is TRBD2 (6 bases). This CDR3 spans 16 amino acids. V shed 4 bases and J shed 4 bases, with 21 bases lying between them. Germline V gives CDR1 SGHRS, CDR2 YFSETQ. The CDR3, as DNA: TGCGCCAGCAGCCTAGGGGCGGGACCTTATTCTTACGAGCAGTACTTC. Its protein is CASSLGAGPYSYEQYF.

In its sample, this clone was seen a few times. V gene TRBV24-1 combines with J gene TRBJ1-6, with 10 bases identical to TRBD1. Trimming removed 4 bases from V and 5 bases from J; junction bases left unmatched: 7. Per germline, CDR1 KGHDR and CDR2 SFDVKD. This CDR3 has 17 residues. The CDR3 nucleotides are TGTGCCACCAGTGACGGGGGGGACAGGGGTGATAATTCACCCCTCCACTTT. Translated: CATSDGGDRGDNSPLHF.

A note on this clone: One junction end disagrees with the germline gene, perhaps due to a read error. V gene TRBV29-1 combines with J gene TRBJ2-3; D gene unclear. CDR1 SQVTM and CDR2 ANQGSEA come from the germline V gene. This CDR3 is built from 13 residues. The DNA for the CDR3 is TGCAGCGTGGAAGAACCAGGCACAGATACGCAGTATTTT. Its protein product is CSVEEPGTDTQYF.

The V gene is TRBV10-2, the J gene TRBJ2-7; 7 positions agree with TRBD1. The V gene end was trimmed by 7 bases and the J gene end by 5 bases; junction bases not matched to a gene: 11. The CDR3 spans 14 residues. Germline-derived CDR1 and CDR2 are WSHSY and SAAADI. The CDR3 DNA follows: TGCGCCAGCAAGGGGACAGAAGGTTGGGACGAGCAGTACGTC. Its protein product is CASKGTEGWDEQYV.

The V and J genes are TRBV6-1 and TRBJ1-1; tentative D call: TRBD1 (6 bases). The CDR3 spans 15 residues. Germline loops: CDR1 MNHNS, CDR2 SASEGT. V lost 3 bases to trimming and J lost 1 base, with 12 bases between them. The chain's CDR3 is CASSDSTGGNTEAFF. The CDR3 region has the DNA TGTGCCAGCAGTGATTCGACAGGCGGGAACACTGAAGCTTTCTTT.

This chain connects TRBV12-5 to TRBJ1-1, with D perhaps matching TRBD1 (5 bases). Between the trimmed V and J ends, which lost 6 bases and 5 bases, there was a span of 16 bases. CDR1 is LGHNT and CDR2 is FRNRAP in the germline V gene. The CDR3 totals 14 residues. DNA of the CDR3: TGTGCTAGTGGATACGGGGGGAGGAGGACTGAAGCTTTCTTT. This encodes CASGYGGRRTEAFF.

V and J are TRBV7-2 and TRBJ1-4; TRBD1 aligns across 9 bases. Germline CDR1 and CDR2: SGHTA and FQGNSA. CDR3 length equals 16 residues. With 3 bases clipped from V and 8 bases from J, the junction kept 10 bases outside the gene matches. CDR3 bases: TGTGCCAGCAGCTTGACACAGGGGGCCCGCGGGGAAAAACTGTTTTTT. Its translation: CASSLTQGARGEKLFF. Full variable domain (remainder filled in from reference TRBV7-2 and TRBJ1-4): GAGVSQSPSNKVTEKGKDVELRCDPISGHTALYWYRQSLGQGLEFLIYFQGNSAPDKSGLPSDRFSAERTGGSVSTLTIQRTQQEDSAVYLCASSLTQGARGEKLFFGSGTQLSVL.

The V gene is TRBV6-1, the J gene TRBJ2-2; TRBD2 agrees at 10 bases. The CDR3 is 17 amino acids. After removal of 0 bases from V and 6 bases from J, the junction contained 7 bases not matched to a gene. Germline CDR1 reads MNHNS; CDR2 reads SASEGT. The CDR3 spells CASSEAPSGSFSGELFF. The DNA for the CDR3 is TGTGCCAGCAGTGAAGCGCCTAGCGGGAGTTTTTCCGGGGAGCTGTTTTTT.

CDR3 protein: CASSQGQLNQPQHF. CDR3 bases: TGTGCCAGCAGTCAGGGACAGCTCAATCAGCCCCAGCATTTT. This sequence joins TRBV6-5 and TRBJ1-5, with 7 bases identical to TRBD1. J gave up 3 bases and V 5 bases, and 4 bases lay outside the gene matches. CDR1 and CDR2 from the germline V gene are MNHEY and SVGAGI. This CDR3 comprises 14 residues.

This rearrangement joins TRBV27 to TRBJ1-5; 7 positions match TRBD1. V lost 5 bases to trimming and J lost 6 bases; unmatched junction nucleotides: 7. This CDR3 is built from 14 residues. Germline V gives CDR1 MNHEY, CDR2 SMNVEV (reference sequence). CDR3 residues: CASSDRDSSQPQHF. Written as DNA, the CDR3 is TGTGCCAGCAGTGACCGGGACAGTTCTCAGCCCCAGCATTTT.

The chain has TRBV2 and TRBJ1-1; 7 bases are a match to TRBD1. V trimming: 7 bases; J trimming: 4 bases; junction bases outside the gene matches: 9. Germline V CDR1 and CDR2: SNHLY, FYNNEI. This CDR3 has 14 residues. The CDR3 spells CASIGQALSTEAFF. Written as DNA, the CDR3 is TGTGCCAGCATCGGACAGGCCCTTAGCACTGAAGCTTTCTTT.

This clone was found once. The chain recombines TRBV6-2 or TRBV6-3 with TRBJ2-3; 7 positions match TRBD2. V shed 3 bases, J shed 2 bases, and the junction held 5 bases outside the gene matches. The CDR3 spans 15 residues. Germline V CDR1 and CDR2: MNHEY, SVGEGT. CDR3 coding DNA: TGTGCCAGCAGTTATACGGGGGGTCCCACAGATACGCAGTATTTT. This gives the protein CASSYTGGPTDTQYF.

This clone was detected once. The chain uses TRBV25-1 and TRBJ2-3; no firm D call. CDR3 length equals 12 residues. Trimming shortened V by 5 bases and J by 2 bases, and 5 bases separated the two germline ends. Germline loops: CDR1 MGHDK, CDR2 SYGVNS. CDR3: CASSQVTDTQYF. The CDR3 DNA reads as TGTGCCAGCAGTCAGGTCACAGATACGCAGTATTTT.

The rearrangement joins TRBV5-4 to TRBJ1-1; TRBD1 agrees at 10 bases. The germline V gene encodes CDR1 SGHNT and CDR2 YYREEE (reference sequence). This CDR3 has 16 amino acids. J was trimmed by 5 bases and V by 0 bases; bases with no gene match: 7. DNA of the CDR3: TGTGCCAGCAGCTTGGATTCGGGACAGGGGCAGACTGAAGCTTTCTTT. It codes for CASSLDSGQGQTEAFF.

This clone occurred once. V usage is TRBV6-5 and J usage is TRBJ1-5; 7 nucleotides align to TRBD1. Losses at the gene ends were 4 bases for V and 1 base for J; bases not matched to a gene: 7. CDR1 and CDR2 (germline): MNHEY, SVGAGI. The CDR3 sequence is 16 residues long. CDR3 amino acids: CASSLQGLGSNQPQHF. The CDR3 DNA follows: TGTGCCAGCAGTTTACAGGGGCTGGGGAGCAATCAGCCCCAGCATTTT.